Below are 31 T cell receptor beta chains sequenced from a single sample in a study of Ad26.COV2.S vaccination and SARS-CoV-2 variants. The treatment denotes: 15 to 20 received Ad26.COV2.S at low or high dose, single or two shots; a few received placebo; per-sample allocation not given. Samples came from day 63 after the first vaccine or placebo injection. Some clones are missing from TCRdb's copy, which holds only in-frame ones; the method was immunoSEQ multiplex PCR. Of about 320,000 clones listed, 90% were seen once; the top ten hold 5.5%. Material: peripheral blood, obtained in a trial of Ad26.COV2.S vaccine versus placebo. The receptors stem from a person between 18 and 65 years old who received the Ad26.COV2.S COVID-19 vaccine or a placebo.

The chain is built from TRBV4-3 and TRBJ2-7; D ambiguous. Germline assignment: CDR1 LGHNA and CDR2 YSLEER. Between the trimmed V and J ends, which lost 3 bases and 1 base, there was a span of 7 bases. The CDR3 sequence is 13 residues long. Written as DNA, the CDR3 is TGCGCCAGCAGCCAGAGACCTTCCTACGAGCAGTACTTC. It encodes CASSQRPSYEQYF.

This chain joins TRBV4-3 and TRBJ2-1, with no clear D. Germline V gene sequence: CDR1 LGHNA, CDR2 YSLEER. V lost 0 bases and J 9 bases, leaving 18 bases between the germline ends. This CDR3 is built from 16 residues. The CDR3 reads CASSQDGIVRWAEQFF. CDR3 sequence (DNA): TGCGCCAGCAGCCAAGATGGGATAGTTAGGTGGGCTGAGCAGTTCTTC.

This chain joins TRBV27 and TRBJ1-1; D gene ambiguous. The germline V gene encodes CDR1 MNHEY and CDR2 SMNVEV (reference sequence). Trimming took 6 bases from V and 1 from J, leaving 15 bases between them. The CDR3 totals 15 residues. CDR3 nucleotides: TGTGCCAGCAGCTACAGAGCCCACTGGAACACTGAAGCTTTCTTT. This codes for CASSYRAHWNTEAFF.

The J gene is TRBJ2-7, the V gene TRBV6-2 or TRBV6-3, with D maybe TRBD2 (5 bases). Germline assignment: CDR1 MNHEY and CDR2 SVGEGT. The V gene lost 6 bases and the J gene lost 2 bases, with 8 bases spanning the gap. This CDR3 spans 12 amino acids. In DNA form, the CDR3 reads TGTGCCAGCAGCGAGAGGGCCTACGAGCAGTACTTC. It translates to CASSERAYEQYF.

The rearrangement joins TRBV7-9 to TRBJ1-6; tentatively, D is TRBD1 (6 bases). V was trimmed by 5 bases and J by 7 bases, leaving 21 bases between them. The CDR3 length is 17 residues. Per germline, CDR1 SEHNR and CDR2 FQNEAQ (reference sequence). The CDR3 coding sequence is TGTGCCAGCAGCCCGGCTCTGGGGGGGCTGGGGAATTCACCCCTCCACTTT. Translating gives CASSPALGGLGNSPLHF.

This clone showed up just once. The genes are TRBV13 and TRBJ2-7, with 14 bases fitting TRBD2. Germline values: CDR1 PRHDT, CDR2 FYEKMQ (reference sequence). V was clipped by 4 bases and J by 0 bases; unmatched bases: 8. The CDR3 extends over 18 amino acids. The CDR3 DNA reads TGTGCCAGCAGCTCCCAGGGACTAGCGGGGGAGAGCTCCTACGAGCAGTACTTC. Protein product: CASSSQGLAGESSYEQYF.

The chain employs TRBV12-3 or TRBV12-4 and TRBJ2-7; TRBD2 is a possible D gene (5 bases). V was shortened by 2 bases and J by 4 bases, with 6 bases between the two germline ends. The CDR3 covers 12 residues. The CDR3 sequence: CASSLIAYEQYF. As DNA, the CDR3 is TGTGCCAGCAGTTTAATAGCGTACGAGCAGTACTTC.

The CDR3 reads CASSQGTRRGNQPQHF. The CDR3 DNA reads TGTGCCAGCAGCCAGGGGACAAGGCGCGGCAATCAGCCCCAGCATTTT. The chain combines TRBV28 with TRBJ1-5; weak D call: TRBD1 (6 bases). Germline V CDR1 and CDR2: MDHEN, SYDVKM. V was clipped by 6 bases and J by 2 bases, with 17 bases between them. The CDR3 runs to 16 residues.

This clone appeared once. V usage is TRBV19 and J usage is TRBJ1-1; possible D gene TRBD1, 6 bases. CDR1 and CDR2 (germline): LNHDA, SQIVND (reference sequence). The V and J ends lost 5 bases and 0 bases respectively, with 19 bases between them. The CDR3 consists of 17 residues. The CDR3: CASSYRAAGSMNTEAFF. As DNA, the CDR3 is TGTGCCAGTAGTTACAGGGCTGCCGGTTCCATGAACACTGAAGCTTTCTTT. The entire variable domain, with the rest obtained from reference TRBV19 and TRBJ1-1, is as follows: DGGITQSPKYLFRKEGQNVTLSCEQNLNHDAMYWYRQDPGQGLRLIYYSQIVNDFQKGDIAEGYSVSREKKESFPLTVTSAQKNPTAFYLCASSYRAAGSMNTEAFFGQGTRLTVV.

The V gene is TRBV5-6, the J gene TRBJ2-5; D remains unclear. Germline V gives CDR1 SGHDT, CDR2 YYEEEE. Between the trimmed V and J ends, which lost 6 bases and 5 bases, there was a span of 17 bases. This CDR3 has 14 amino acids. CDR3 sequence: CASTPGDVLETQYF. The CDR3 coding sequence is TGTGCCAGCACTCCCGGAGACGTCCTCGAGACCCAGTACTTC. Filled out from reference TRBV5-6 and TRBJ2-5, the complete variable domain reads DAGVTQSPTHLIKTRGQQVTLRCSPKSGHDTVSWYQQALGQGPQFIFQYYEEEERQRGNFPDRFSGHQFPNYSSELNVNALLLGDSALYLCASTPGDVLETQYFGPGTRLLVL.

CDR3 amino acids: CASSLDRVASNQPQHF. The CDR3 nucleotides read TGTGCCAGCTCACTGGACAGGGTCGCTAGCAATCAGCCCCAGCATTTT. The chain joins TRBV18 to TRBJ1-5, with 8 nucleotides matching TRBD1. The length of the CDR3 is 16 residues. Trimming removed 4 bases from V and 0 bases from J; junction bases left unmatched: 5. CDR1 KGHSH and CDR2 LQKENI come from the germline V gene.

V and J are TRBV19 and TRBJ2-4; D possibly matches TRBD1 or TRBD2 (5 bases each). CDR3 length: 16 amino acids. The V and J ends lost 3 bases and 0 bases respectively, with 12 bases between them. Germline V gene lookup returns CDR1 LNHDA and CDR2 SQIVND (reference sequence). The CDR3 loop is CASSIWDPIAKNIQYF. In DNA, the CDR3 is TGTGCCAGTAGTATCTGGGACCCCATAGCCAAAAACATTCAGTACTTC. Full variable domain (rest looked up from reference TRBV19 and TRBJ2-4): DGGITQSPKYLFRKEGQNVTLSCEQNLNHDAMYWYRQDPGQGLRLIYYSQIVNDFQKGDIAEGYSVSREKKESFPLTVTSAQKNPTAFYLCASSIWDPIAKNIQYFGAGTRLSVL.

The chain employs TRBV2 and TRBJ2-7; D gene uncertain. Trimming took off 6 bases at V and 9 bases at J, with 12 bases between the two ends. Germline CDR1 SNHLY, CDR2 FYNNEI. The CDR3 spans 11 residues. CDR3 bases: TGTGCCAGCAGGGATGAGTTGGGGCAGTACGTC. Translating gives CASRDELGQYV.

The CDR3 loop is CASSSGGEDGYTF. The CDR3 DNA reads TGTGCCAGCAGCTCCGGGGGGGAGGATGGCTACACCTTC. This chain uses TRBV28 with TRBJ1-2; tentatively, D is TRBD1 (5 bases). The CDR3 spans 13 residues. V was shortened by 6 bases and J by 6 bases, with 14 bases between the two germline ends. Germline V gives CDR1 MDHEN, CDR2 SYDVKM.

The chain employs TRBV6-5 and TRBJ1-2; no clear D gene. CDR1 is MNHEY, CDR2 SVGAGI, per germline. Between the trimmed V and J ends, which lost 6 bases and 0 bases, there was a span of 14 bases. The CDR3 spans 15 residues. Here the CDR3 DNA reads TGTGCCAGCAGGCGGACTGTATTTGCTAACTATGGCTACACCTTC. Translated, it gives CASRRTVFANYGYTF.

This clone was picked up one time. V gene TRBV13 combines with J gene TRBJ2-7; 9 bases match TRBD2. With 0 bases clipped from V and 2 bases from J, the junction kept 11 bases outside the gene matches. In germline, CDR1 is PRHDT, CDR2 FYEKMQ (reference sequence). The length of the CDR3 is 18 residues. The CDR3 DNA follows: TGTGCCAGCAGCTTAGGCCTAATGGCTAGCGGGGTTACCTACGAGCAGTACTTC. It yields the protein CASSLGLMASGVTYEQYF. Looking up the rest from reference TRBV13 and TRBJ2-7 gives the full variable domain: AAGVIQSPRHLIKEKRETATLKCYPIPRHDTVYWYQQGPGQDPQFLISFYEKMQSDKGSIPDRFSAQQFSDYHSELNMSSLELGDSALYFCASSLGLMASGVTYEQYFGPGTRLTVT.

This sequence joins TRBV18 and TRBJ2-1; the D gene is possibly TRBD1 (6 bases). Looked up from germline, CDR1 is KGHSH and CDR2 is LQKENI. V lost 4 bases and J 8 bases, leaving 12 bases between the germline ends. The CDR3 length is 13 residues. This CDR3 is CASSLGQSYEQFF. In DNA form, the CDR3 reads TGTGCCAGCTCACTAGGACAGTCCTATGAGCAGTTCTTC.

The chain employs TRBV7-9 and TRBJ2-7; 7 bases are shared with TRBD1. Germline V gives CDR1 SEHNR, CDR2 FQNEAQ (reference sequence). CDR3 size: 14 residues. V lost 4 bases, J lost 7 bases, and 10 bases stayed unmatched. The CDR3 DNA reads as TGTGCCAGCAGCTCACAGGGGCCTACGAGGGAGCAGTACTTC. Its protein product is CASSSQGPTREQYF.

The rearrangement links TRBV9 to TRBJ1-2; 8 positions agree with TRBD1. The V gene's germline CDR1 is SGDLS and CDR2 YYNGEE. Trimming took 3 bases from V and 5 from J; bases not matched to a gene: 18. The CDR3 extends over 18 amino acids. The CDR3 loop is CASSDPQGEGTDFYGYTF. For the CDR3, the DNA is TGTGCCAGCAGCGACCCACAGGGGGAAGGGACAGATTTTTATGGCTACACCTTC. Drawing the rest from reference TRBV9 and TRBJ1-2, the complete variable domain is DSGVTQTPKHLITATGQRVTLRCSPRSGDLSVYWYQQSLDQGLQFLIQYYNGEERAKGNILERFSAQQFPDLHSELNLSSLELGDSALYFCASSDPQGEGTDFYGYTFGSGTRLTVV.

CDR3 in DNA: TGTGCCAGCAGCGACCAAACAGGGTTTACCTATGGCTACACCTTC. It translates to CASSDQTGFTYGYTF. The chain uses TRBV7-9 and TRBJ1-2; TRBD1 might be the D (6 bases). The V end was cut by 5 bases, the J end by 4 bases, with 17 bases between. The V gene's germline CDR1 is SEHNR and CDR2 FQNEAQ (reference sequence). The CDR3 consists of 15 residues.

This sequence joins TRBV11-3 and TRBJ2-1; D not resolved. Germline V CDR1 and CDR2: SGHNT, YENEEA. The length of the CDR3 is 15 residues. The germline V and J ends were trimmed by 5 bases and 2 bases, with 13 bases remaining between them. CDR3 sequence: CASSLGSATYNEQFF. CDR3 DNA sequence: TGTGCCAGCAGCCTAGGTAGTGCCACCTACAATGAGCAGTTCTTC.

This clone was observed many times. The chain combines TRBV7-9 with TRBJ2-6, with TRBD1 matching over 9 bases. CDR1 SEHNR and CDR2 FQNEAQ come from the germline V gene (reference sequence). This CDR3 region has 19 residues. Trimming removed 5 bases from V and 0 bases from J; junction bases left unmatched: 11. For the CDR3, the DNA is TGTGCCAGCAGCCCCCAAACCGGGACAGGGAACTCTGGGGCCAACGTCCTGACTTTC. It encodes CASSPQTGTGNSGANVLTF.

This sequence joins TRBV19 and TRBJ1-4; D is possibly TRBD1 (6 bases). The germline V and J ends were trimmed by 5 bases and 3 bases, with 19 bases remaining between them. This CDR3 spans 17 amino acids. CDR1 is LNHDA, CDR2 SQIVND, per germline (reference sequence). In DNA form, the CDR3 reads TGTGCCAGTAGTCCTCAGATAGACAGGACGTCTAATGAAAAACTGTTTTTT. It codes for CASSPQIDRTSNEKLFF.

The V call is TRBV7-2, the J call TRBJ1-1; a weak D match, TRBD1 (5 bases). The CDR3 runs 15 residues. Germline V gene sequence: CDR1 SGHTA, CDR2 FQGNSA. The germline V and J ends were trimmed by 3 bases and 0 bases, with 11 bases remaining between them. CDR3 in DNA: TGTGCCAGCAGCTTCGACAGAATCATGAACACTGAAGCTTTCTTT. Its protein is CASSFDRIMNTEAFF.

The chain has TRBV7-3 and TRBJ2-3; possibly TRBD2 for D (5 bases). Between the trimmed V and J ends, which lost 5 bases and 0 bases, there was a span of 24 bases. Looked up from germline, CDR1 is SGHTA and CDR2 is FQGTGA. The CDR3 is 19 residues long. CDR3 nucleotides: TGTGCCAGCAGCCCGAGAGACGATTGGAGGCGCTCTAGCACAGATACGCAGTATTTT. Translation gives CASSPRDDWRRSSTDTQYF.

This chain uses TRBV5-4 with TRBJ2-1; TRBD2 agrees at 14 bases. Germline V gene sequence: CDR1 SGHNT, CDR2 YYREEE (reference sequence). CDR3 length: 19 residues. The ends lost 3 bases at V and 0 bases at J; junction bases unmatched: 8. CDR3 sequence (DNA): TGTGCCAGCAGCTCCCGGGGGACTAGCGGGAGTAGCTCCTACAATGAGCAGTTCTTC. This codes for CASSSRGTSGSSSYNEQFF.

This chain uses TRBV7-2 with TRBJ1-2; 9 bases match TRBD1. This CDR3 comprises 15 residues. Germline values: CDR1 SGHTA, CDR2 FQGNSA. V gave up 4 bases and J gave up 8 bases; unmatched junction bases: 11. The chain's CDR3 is CASSSRTGAVLGYTF. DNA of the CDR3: TGTGCCAGCAGCTCCCGGACAGGGGCAGTTTTAGGCTACACCTTC. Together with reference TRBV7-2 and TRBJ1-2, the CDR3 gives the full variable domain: GAGVSQSPSNKVTEKGKDVELRCDPISGHTALYWYRQSLGQGLEFLIYFQGNSAPDKSGLPSDRFSAERTGGSVSTLTIQRTQQEDSAVYLCASSSRTGAVLGYTFGSGTRLTVV.

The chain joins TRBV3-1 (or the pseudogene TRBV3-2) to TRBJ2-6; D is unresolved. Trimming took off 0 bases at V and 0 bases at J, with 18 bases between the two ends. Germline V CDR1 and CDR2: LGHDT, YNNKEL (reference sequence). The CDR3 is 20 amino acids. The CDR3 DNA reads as TGTGCCAGCAGCCAAGAAACCCCGAACTTACTCAGCTCTGGGGCCAACGTCCTGACTTTC. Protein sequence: CASSQETPNLLSSGANVLTF.

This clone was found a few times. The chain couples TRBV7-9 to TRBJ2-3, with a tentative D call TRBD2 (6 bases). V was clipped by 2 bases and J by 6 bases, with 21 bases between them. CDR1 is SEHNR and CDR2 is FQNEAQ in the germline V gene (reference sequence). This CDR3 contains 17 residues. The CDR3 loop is CASSLPVGREDSDTQYF. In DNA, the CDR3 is TGTGCCAGCAGCTTACCAGTCGGCAGGGAGGATTCTGATACGCAGTATTTT.

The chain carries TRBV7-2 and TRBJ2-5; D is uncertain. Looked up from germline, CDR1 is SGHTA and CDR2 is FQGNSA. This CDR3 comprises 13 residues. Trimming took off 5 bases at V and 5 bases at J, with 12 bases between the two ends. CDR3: CASSRNGIETQYF. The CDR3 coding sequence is TGTGCCAGCAGCCGTAATGGGATCGAGACCCAGTACTTC.

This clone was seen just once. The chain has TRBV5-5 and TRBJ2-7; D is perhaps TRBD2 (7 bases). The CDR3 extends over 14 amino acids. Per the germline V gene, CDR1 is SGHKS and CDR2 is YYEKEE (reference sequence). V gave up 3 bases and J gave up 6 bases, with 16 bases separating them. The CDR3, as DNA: TGTGCCAGCAGCTCTCTTGGGGCGGGGGCCGAGCAGTACGTC. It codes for CASSSLGAGAEQYV.